The T cell receptor (beta chain) described here comes from a study of T cells in Graves' hyperthyroidism and ophthalmopathy. The study's findings and limits: Ophthalmopathy onset followed model prediction by a median around 6.9 months. Most clonotypes expanded in thyroid above 0.001 were likewise present in blood.

TCR beta CDR3 regions were amplified from RNA. Carried out on the TCR CDR3, a first-round RT-PCR used the HTBI primer set. MiXCR, run by TCRdb on the multiplex PCR reads, gives a single entry per CDR3 protein. The table has under 450,000 distinct CDR3 sequences, around a sixth seen once. On this clonotype: Antigen unknown.

The CDR3 sequence is 15 residues long. Germline lookup yields CDR1 SGHTA and CDR2 FQGNSA. V was clipped by 4 bases and J by 1 base; unmatched bases: 2. Subjects aged 18 to 65 presented with newly diagnosed hyperthyroidism of less than 2 months' duration. J is TRBJ2-5 and V is TRBV7-2; 11 nucleotides match TRBD2. Sequencing used blood. The receptor was derived from a woman between 18 and 29 years old with Graves' hyperthyroidism. The CDR3 loop is CASSSGLAGQETQYF. CDR3 in DNA: TGTGCCAGCAGCTCCGGACTAGCGGGCCAAGAGACCCAGTACTTC.